The 14 T cell receptor beta chains in this list originate from one sample, sequenced in a study of cytomegalovirus exposure and HLA in healthy donors. PCR involved 60 Vbeta and 13 Jbeta primers. The protocol was immunoSEQ multiplex PCR, while the TCRdb copy is restricted to in-frame clones and leaves out a portion. The data show roughly 150,000 clones, 65% to 80% seen once. Specimen: PBMCs. The origin of the receptors is a male donor in good health and CMV-seronegative.

This chain links TRBV7-6 with TRBJ2-2, with a tentative D call TRBD2 (7 bases). This CDR3 has 17 amino acids. The V end lost 5 bases, the J end lost 4 bases, and 20 bases lay between the germline ends. Per the germline V gene, CDR1 is SGHVS and CDR2 is FNYEAQ. CDR3 in amino acids: CASSGPGGRVRTGELFF. The DNA of the CDR3 is TGTGCCAGCAGCGGGCCCGGGGGGCGCGTCCGCACCGGGGAGCTGTTTTTT.

The chain is built from TRBV7-9 and TRBJ2-1; 8 positions agree with TRBD2. V lost 4 bases and J lost 5; bases outside the gene matches: 13. The germline CDR1 and CDR2 sequences are SEHNR and FQNEAQ (reference sequence). The CDR3 totals 17 residues. For the CDR3, the DNA is TGTGCCAGCAGCTCTCCTCGAGAACTAGCGGCAAACAATGAGCAGTTCTTC. Encoded protein: CASSSPRELAANNEQFF.

This clone was found once. The rearrangement joins TRBV7-9 to TRBJ2-5; D is possibly TRBD1 (6 bases). The length of the CDR3 is 14 residues. Trimming pared 0 bases from V and 1 base from J, leaving 6 bases between. Looked up from germline, CDR1 is SEHNR and CDR2 is FQNEAQ (reference sequence). CDR3 nucleotides: TGTGCCAGCAGCTTAGCAGGGGGCCAAGAGACCCAGTACTTC. It encodes CASSLAGGQETQYF. Based on the CDR3 plus reference TRBV7-9 and TRBJ2-5, the full variable domain is DTGVSQNPRHKITKRGQNVTFRCDPISEHNRLYWYRQTLGQGPEFLTYFQNEAQLEKSRLLSDRFSAERPKGSFSTLEIQRTEQGDSAMYLCASSLAGGQETQYFGPGTRLLVL.

This rearrangement joins TRBV7-2 to TRBJ2-3; 9 nucleotides align to TRBD2. V shed 5 bases, J shed 1 base, and the junction held 7 bases outside the gene matches. The CDR3 is 16 residues long. CDR1 is SGHTA, CDR2 FQGNSA, per germline. CDR3 in amino acids: CASSLYLAGRTDTQYF. For the CDR3, the DNA is TGTGCCAGCAGCCTCTACCTAGCGGGGCGCACAGATACGCAGTATTTT.

A word on this clone: Its ends do not fully match the called genes, so a read error is possible. Here the CDR3 DNA reads TGTTCCAGCAGCCCTAGCGGGGGCCGGACCGGGGCGCAGTTCTTC. Its translation: CSSSPSGGRTGAQFF. The V and J genes are TRBV7-9 and TRBJ2-1, with 10 bases that match TRBD2. Germline assignment: CDR1 SEHNR and CDR2 FQNEAQ (reference sequence). CDR3 length: 15 residues.

The chain uses TRBV2 and TRBJ2-5, with 10 bases aligning to TRBD2. The germline gives CDR1 SNHLY, CDR2 FYNNEI. This CDR3 comprises 14 residues. The J segment lost 4 bases and the V segment lost 6 bases, leaving 5 bases of the junction unmatched. CDR3 residues: CASRQREGGETQYF. The CDR3 DNA reads TGTGCCAGCAGACAGCGGGAGGGAGGAGAGACCCAGTACTTC. The variable domain in full, with the rest retrieved from reference TRBV2 and TRBJ2-5, is EPEVTQTPSHQVTQMGQEVILRCVPISNHLYFYWYRQILGQKVEFLVSFYNNEISEKSEIFDDQFSVERPDGSNFTLKIRSTKLEDSAMYFCASRQREGGETQYFGPGTRLLVL.

The gene calls are TRBV18 and TRBJ2-3; possibly TRBD2 for D (6 bases). The V end was cut by 6 bases, the J end by 2 bases, with 15 bases between. Germline V gene lookup returns CDR1 KGHSH and CDR2 LQKENI. The CDR3 runs to 15 residues. In DNA form, the CDR3 reads TGTGCCAGCTCCCTCCGGGACTCCCCCACAGATACGCAGTATTTT. It yields the protein CASSLRDSPTDTQYF.

This sequence joins TRBV10-2 and TRBJ2-6, with 7 nucleotides matching TRBD2. The CDR3 is 15 residues long. Looked up from germline, CDR1 is WSHSY and CDR2 is SAAADI. Unmatched junction bases numbered 5, after V lost 7 bases and J lost 2 bases. CDR3 loop: CASTGGRAGANVLTF. The CDR3 bases are TGCGCCAGCACGGGGGGAAGGGCTGGGGCCAACGTCCTGACTTTC.

This sequence joins TRBV15 and TRBJ1-5; D is uncertain. Germline V gene lookup returns CDR1 LNHNV and CDR2 YYDKDF (reference sequence). The CDR3 spans 14 residues. V dropped 2 bases and J dropped 7 bases, with 12 bases sitting between them. Written as DNA, the CDR3 is TGTGCCACCAGCAGATCACGGGAGGGCCAGCCCCAGCATTTT. Protein sequence: CATSRSREGQPQHF.

With regard to this clone: The identical CDR3 is also encoded by other nucleotide sequences in the sample. V and J are TRBV11-3 and TRBJ2-3, with 9 nucleotides matching TRBD1. This CDR3 has 14 amino acids. V gave up 6 bases and J gave up 4 bases; unmatched junction bases: 5. Germline V gives CDR1 SGHNT, CDR2 YENEEA. CDR3 loop: CASSPGQGADTQYF. CDR3 DNA: TGTGCCAGCAGTCCGGGACAGGGAGCAGATACGCAGTATTTT.

This clone was observed once. This chain links TRBV4-1 with TRBJ1-2, with D unclear. The CDR3 runs to 15 residues. Trimming shortened V by 2 bases and J by 0 bases, and 10 bases separated the two germline ends. CDR1 and CDR2 from the germline V gene are MGHRA and YSYEKL. The CDR3 loop reads CASSQQPGSNYGYTF. Written as DNA, the CDR3 is TGCGCCAGCAGCCAACAACCGGGATCTAACTATGGCTACACCTTC.

The chain is built from TRBV6-5 and TRBJ1-1, with 8 bases matching TRBD1. Trimming cost V 5 bases and J 6 bases; bases outside gene matches: 8. The CDR3 runs to 14 residues. Germline CDR1 is MNHEY and CDR2 is SVGAGI. The CDR3 region has the DNA TGTGCCAGCAGTCGCCCAGGGGGCACCGCTGAAGCTTTCTTT. Translating it yields CASSRPGGTAEAFF.

Worth noting for this clone: An end of the junction does not agree with germline; a read error may underlie this. The chain is built from TRBV7-7 and TRBJ2-1, with unresolved D. The CDR3 is 14 amino acids. The germline V gene encodes CDR1 SSHAT and CDR2 FNYEAQ (reference sequence). The CDR3 reads CASSLGDTYNEQFF. In nucleotides, the CDR3 is TGTGCTAGCAGCTTAGGTGACACCTACAATGAGCAGTTCTTC.

The chain combines TRBV11-1 with TRBJ1-1; possibly TRBD1 for D (5 bases). The CDR3 covers 14 residues. Germline lookup yields CDR1 SGHAT and CDR2 FQDESV (reference sequence). Trimming removed 3 bases from V and 1 base from J, with 9 bases in between. DNA of the CDR3: TGTGCCAGCAGCTTCTGGGGCGGGAACACTGAAGCTTTCTTT. Translation gives CASSFWGGNTEAFF. The full variable domain, with the rest looked up from reference TRBV11-1 and TRBJ1-1, is EAEVAQSPRYKITEKSQAVAFWCDPISGHATLYWYRQILGQGPELLVQFQDESVVDDSQLPKDRFSAERLKGVDSTLKIQPAELGDSAMYLCASSFWGGNTEAFFGQGTRLTVV.